This record concerns one T cell receptor (beta chain) sequence. This sample was included in a study of control samples from healthy donors and cancer patients. The repertoire was sequenced with immunoSEQ multiplex PCR; TCRdb's copy has only in-frame clones and lacks some. Among 70,000 to 85,000 clones listed, around 91% were seen once. This CDR3 contains 14 residues. V lost 7 bases to trimming and J lost 4 bases, with 13 bases between them. Germline values: CDR1 SEHNR, CDR2 FQNEAQ (reference sequence). The sequencing input was blood. V gene TRBV7-9 combines with J gene TRBJ1-4; D unclear. The TCR sequence derives from a man between 45 and 60 years old in good health. This chain's CDR3 is CASTSRAFNEKLFF. The CDR3 nucleotides are TGTGCCAGCACCTCACGGGCCTTTAATGAAAAACTGTTTTTT.